The clone carrying this T cell receptor beta chain was picked up many times. The CDR3 consists of 15 residues. V lost 3 bases and J 8 bases, leaving 16 bases between the germline ends. TCRdb re-called the PCR reads via MiXCR. The table lists 35,000 to 50,000 clones, about 4% of them singletons. No patient had received any treatment before thyroid surgery. These data are taken from a study of metastatic and nonmetastatic thyroid tumors. Study information: A comparison of repertoires was made across blood and tumor or nodule tissue from malignant and benign thyroid patients.

The receptor comes from a female donor with papillary thyroid cancer or a benign thyroid nodule (not recorded which). Some clones in this sample may be carry-over from other donors' samples. Source material: blood. This chain links TRBV12-3 or TRBV12-4 with TRBJ1-4; D perhaps matches TRBD1 (6 bases). In DNA, the CDR3 is TGTGCCAGCAGTTTTAGGCGACATCAGGGGGAAAAACTGTTTTTT. Protein product: CASSFRRHQGEKLFF.